A single sample gave rise to the 24 T cell receptor beta chains below, sequenced in a study of lymphopenia after photon versus proton radiotherapy. Here immunoSEQ multiplex PCR was the method, and the copy in TCRdb shows in-frame clones only, minus some. Among 15,000 to 20,000 clones, 75% to 85% were seen once, and the ten largest hold 20% to 25%. Sequenced here: peripheral blood, sampled from a patient treated with proton-based radiotherapy. These receptors all come from a man between 65 and 85 years old with pancreatic cancer.

This chain connects TRBV30 to TRBJ2-7; D possibly corresponds to TRBD2 (6 bases). CDR1 is GTSNPN, CDR2 SVGIG, per germline (reference sequence). There are 13 residues in the CDR3. Trimming took off 4 bases at V and 2 bases at J, with 12 bases between the two ends. CDR3 nucleotides: TGTGCCTGGAACCCGGGGGATACCTACGAGCAGTACTTC. It specifies CAWNPGDTYEQYF.

CDR3 in amino acids: CASQGSYNSPLHF. The DNA of the CDR3 is TGTGCCAGTCAGGGTTCCTATAATTCACCCCTCCACTTT. This chain uses TRBV27 with TRBJ1-6; D may be TRBD1 (5 bases). This CDR3 is 13 amino acids long. V lost 9 bases to trimming and J lost 1 base, with 7 bases between them. Germline V gives CDR1 MNHEY, CDR2 SMNVEV (reference sequence).

This clone has only a few counts. V and J are TRBV4-2 and TRBJ1-1; D remains unclear. Germline lookup yields CDR1 LGHNA and CDR2 YNFKEQ. This CDR3 contains 14 residues. Trimming shortened V by 0 bases and J by 0 bases, and 5 bases separated the two germline ends. CDR3 in amino acids: CASSQDRVNTEAFF. The CDR3 region has the DNA TGTGCCAGCAGCCAAGATCGGGTGAACACTGAAGCTTTCTTT.

The chain has TRBV6-1 and TRBJ2-7; 7 bases align to TRBD2. V shed 6 bases, J shed 2 bases, and the junction held 7 bases outside the gene matches. The length of the CDR3 is 14 residues. From germline, CDR1 is MNHNS and CDR2 SASEGT. The CDR3 loop is CASRPSGETYEQYF. The CDR3 region has the DNA TGTGCCAGCAGACCCAGCGGGGAGACCTACGAGCAGTACTTC.

The sample holds one count of this clone. The V call is TRBV28, the J call TRBJ1-5; weak D call: TRBD1 (6 bases). This CDR3 spans 16 amino acids. Germline assignment: CDR1 MDHEN and CDR2 SYDVKM. V was trimmed by 6 bases and J by 3 bases, leaving 18 bases between them. The CDR3 region has the DNA TGTGCCAGCAGGCCTGGCAGGGGTTCGAACAATCAGCCCCAGCATTTT. It specifies CASRPGRGSNNQPQHF.

The V and J genes are TRBV5-1 and TRBJ2-2, with TRBD2 as a possible D gene (5 bases). The V end was cut by 2 bases, the J end by 6 bases, with 14 bases between. CDR1 is SGHRS, CDR2 YFSETQ, per germline. The CDR3 is made up of 15 amino acids. Here the CDR3 reads CASSFGSGFSGELFF. The CDR3 nucleotides read TGCGCCAGCAGCTTTGGGAGCGGATTTTCCGGGGAGCTGTTTTTT.

This chain uses TRBV11-2 with TRBJ2-7; 11 positions match TRBD2. The CDR3 spans 16 residues. Germline lookup yields CDR1 SGHAT and CDR2 FQNNGV. V was clipped by 0 bases and J by 3 bases; unmatched bases: 4. The CDR3 region is CASSLDGTSGLYEQYF. CDR3 DNA: TGTGCCAGCAGCTTAGATGGGACTAGCGGCCTCTACGAGCAGTACTTC.

This clone was recorded once. The V call is TRBV5-8, the J call TRBJ2-5, with 8 bases that match TRBD2. This CDR3 has 15 residues. Germline assignment: CDR1 SGHTS and CDR2 YDEGEE. V lost 5 bases, J lost 0 bases, and 6 bases stayed unmatched. The CDR3 sequence: CASRHGLANQETQYF. Written as DNA, the CDR3 is TGTGCCAGCAGACACGGACTAGCCAACCAAGAGACCCAGTACTTC.

The J gene is TRBJ2-7, the V gene TRBV2; D is undetermined. This CDR3 is built from 16 residues. Deletions cut 6 bases from V and 4 bases from J, with 22 bases between. CDR1 is SNHLY and CDR2 is FYNNEI in the germline V gene. The CDR3 here is CASSINPDKRFYEQYF. CDR3 coding DNA: TGTGCCAGCAGCATTAACCCCGACAAGAGGTTTTACGAGCAGTACTTC.

Written as DNA, the CDR3 is TGTGCCAGCAGCCAAGGACAGGGCTATGGCTACACCTTC. Protein product: CASSQGQGYGYTF. The chain combines TRBV14 with TRBJ1-2; the match to TRBD1 covers 7 bases. The germline CDR1 and CDR2 sequences are SGHDN and FVKESK. CDR3 length equals 13 residues. V lost 1 base, J lost 4 bases, and 0 bases stayed unmatched.

V gene TRBV4-1 combines with J gene TRBJ1-3; D is unresolved. The V and J ends lost 1 base and 0 bases respectively, with 10 bases between them. Germline CDR1 and CDR2: MGHRA and YSYEKL. This CDR3 spans 16 amino acids. CDR3 coding DNA: TGCGCCAGCAGCCAAGTAACCGCTCTCTCTGGAAACACCATATATTTT. Amino acid sequence: CASSQVTALSGNTIYF.

This sequence joins TRBV7-9 and TRBJ1-4, with a possible D match to TRBD1 (5 bases). This CDR3 contains 14 residues. The V end lost 4 bases, the J end lost 5 bases, and 11 bases lay between the germline ends. Germline lookup yields CDR1 SEHNR and CDR2 FQNEAQ (reference sequence). In nucleotides, the CDR3 is TGTGCCAGCAGCTGGGGACGGGAGAATGAAAAACTGTTTTTT. Its protein product is CASSWGRENEKLFF.

The V and J genes are TRBV6-6 and TRBJ1-1; D remains unclear. Between the trimmed V and J ends, which lost 4 bases and 0 bases, there was a span of 6 bases. Germline V lookup: CDR1 MNHNY, CDR2 SVGAGI (reference sequence). The CDR3 contains 13 residues. The CDR3 DNA is TGTGCCAGCAGTTCGTATCTGAACACTGAAGCTTTCTTT. It translates to CASSSYLNTEAFF.

J is TRBJ2-5 and V is TRBV7-3; D is unclear. The ends were cut back, 5 bases at V and 1 base at J, with 14 bases in the middle. Looked up from germline, CDR1 is SGHTA and CDR2 is FQGTGA. CDR3 size: 15 residues. The CDR3 is CASSPTGQSQETQYF. DNA of the CDR3: TGTGCCAGCAGCCCGACCGGTCAGAGCCAAGAGACCCAGTACTTC.

The chain combines TRBV10-1 with TRBJ2-1, with D unclear. In germline, CDR1 is WNHNN, CDR2 SYGVQD (reference sequence). V was cut by 4 bases and J by 3 bases, with 13 bases left in between. This CDR3 region has 15 residues. CDR3 nucleotides: TGCGCCAGCAGTGCGTCCGGGCAGCTCTACAATGAGCAGTTCTTC. Translating gives CASSASGQLYNEQFF.

The chain links TRBV7-9 to TRBJ1-1; D gene uncertain. CDR1 and CDR2 (germline): SEHNR, FQNEAQ (reference sequence). The CDR3 length is 14 residues. V was pared by 5 bases and J by 2 bases, with 12 bases between. For the CDR3, the DNA is TGTGCCAGCAGCAGAACGGCGGGAAACACTGAAGCTTTCTTT. It translates to CASSRTAGNTEAFF.

In this sample, this clone turned up a few times. In DNA, the CDR3 is TGTGCTAGGCTCATAGGACAGGGACGGTCTTTGTCCACTGAAGCTTTCTTT. It codes for CARLIGQGRSLSTEAFF. V gene TRBV12-5 combines with J gene TRBJ1-1; 8 bases are a match to TRBD1. V was pared by 9 bases and J by 4 bases, with 19 bases of the junction left unmatched. The CDR3 consists of 17 residues. Germline V gene lookup returns CDR1 LGHNT and CDR2 FRNRAP. Filled out from reference TRBV12-5 and TRBJ1-1, the complete variable domain reads DARVTQTPRHKVTEMGQEVTMRCQPILGHNTVFWYRQTMMQGLELLAYFRNRAPLDDSGMPKDRFSAEMPDATLATLKIQPSEPRDSAVYFCARLIGQGRSLSTEAFFGQGTRLTVV.

This chain joins TRBV9 and TRBJ1-4, with 12 bases that match TRBD1. With 4 bases clipped from V and 6 bases from J, the junction kept 13 bases outside the gene matches. In germline, CDR1 is SGDLS, CDR2 YYNGEE. The CDR3 is 18 amino acids. DNA of the CDR3: TGTGCCAGCAGCCCGGGACAGGGGGCGGGTCTAAGTTATGAAAAACTGTTTTTT. It translates to CASSPGQGAGLSYEKLFF.

This CDR3 reads CASSERGGEQPQHF. CDR3 DNA: TGTGCCAGCTCAGAACGCGGGGGGGAACAGCCCCAGCATTTT. This chain joins TRBV18 and TRBJ1-5; tentatively, D is TRBD1 (5 bases). The CDR3 consists of 14 residues. The ends were cut back, 5 bases at V and 7 bases at J, with 15 bases in the middle. Germline CDR1 KGHSH, CDR2 LQKENI.

The V and J genes are TRBV30 and TRBJ2-2; no clear D. This CDR3 comprises 16 residues. Between the trimmed V and J ends, which lost 2 bases and 3 bases, there was a span of 16 bases. Germline lookup yields CDR1 GTSNPN and CDR2 SVGIG (reference sequence). The CDR3 protein is CAWSPLNTGDTGELFF. In DNA form, the CDR3 reads TGTGCCTGGAGTCCTTTAAATACTGGGGACACCGGGGAGCTGTTTTTT.

This chain joins TRBV5-1 and TRBJ1-1; TRBD1 matches at 8 bases. Germline V gives CDR1 SGHRS, CDR2 YFSETQ. This CDR3 region has 14 residues. With 0 bases clipped from V and 4 bases from J, the junction kept 2 bases outside the gene matches. Here the CDR3 DNA reads TGCGCCAGCAGCTTGGCAACAGGGGGCACTGAAGCTTTCTTT. Its translation: CASSLATGGTEAFF.

This clone was counted between two and nine times. This chain joins TRBV6-1 and TRBJ1-5; 9 bases agree with TRBD1. This CDR3 has 15 amino acids. Germline V gene sequence: CDR1 MNHNS, CDR2 SASEGT. The ends lost 4 bases at V and 7 bases at J; junction bases unmatched: 8. CDR3 DNA: TGTGCCAGCAGTGCCGGACAGGGGAACGGACAGCCCCAGCATTTT. It is translated as CASSAGQGNGQPQHF.

V is TRBV27 and J is TRBJ2-3; D is uncertain. In germline, CDR1 is MNHEY, CDR2 SMNVEV (reference sequence). The CDR3 is 15 amino acids. The V end was cut by 2 bases, the J end by 0 bases, with 9 bases between. The CDR3 loop is CASSLRQLSTDTQYF. DNA for the CDR3: TGTGCCAGCAGTTTAAGGCAGTTAAGCACAGATACGCAGTATTTT.

The genes are TRBV2 and TRBJ1-6, with D possibly matching TRBD1 (5 bases). This CDR3 has 16 amino acids. CDR1 is SNHLY, CDR2 FYNNEI, per germline. V lost 7 bases and J lost 6, with 19 bases in between. This CDR3 reads CASISRAAPFNSPLHF. CDR3 DNA sequence: TGTGCCAGCATTAGCAGGGCAGCGCCGTTTAATTCACCCCTCCACTTT.